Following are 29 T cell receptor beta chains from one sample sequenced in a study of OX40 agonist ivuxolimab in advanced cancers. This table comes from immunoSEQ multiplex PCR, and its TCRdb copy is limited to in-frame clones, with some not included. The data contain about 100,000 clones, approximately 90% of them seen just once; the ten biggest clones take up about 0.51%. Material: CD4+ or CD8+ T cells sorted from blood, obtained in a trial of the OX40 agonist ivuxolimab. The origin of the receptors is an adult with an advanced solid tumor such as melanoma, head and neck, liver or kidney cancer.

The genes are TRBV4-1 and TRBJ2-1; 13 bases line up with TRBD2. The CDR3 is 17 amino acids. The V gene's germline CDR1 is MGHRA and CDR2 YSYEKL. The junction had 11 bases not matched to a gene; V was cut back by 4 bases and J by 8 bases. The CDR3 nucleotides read TGCGCCAGCAGCCTTCTATCGGGACTAGCGGGATCGGATGAGCAGTTCTTC. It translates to CASSLLSGLAGSDEQFF.

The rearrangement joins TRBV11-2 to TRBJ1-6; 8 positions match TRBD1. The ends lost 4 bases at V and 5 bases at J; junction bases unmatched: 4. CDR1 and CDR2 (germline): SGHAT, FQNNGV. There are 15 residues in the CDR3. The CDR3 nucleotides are TGTGCCAGCAGCTCCCGGACAGGGAATAATTCACCCCTCCACTTT. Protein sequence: CASSSRTGNNSPLHF.

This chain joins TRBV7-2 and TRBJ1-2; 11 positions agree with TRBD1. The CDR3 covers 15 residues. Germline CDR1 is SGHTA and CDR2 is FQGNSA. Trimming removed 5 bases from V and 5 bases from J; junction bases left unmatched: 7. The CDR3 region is CASSVGTGGYYGYTF. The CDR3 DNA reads TGTGCCAGCAGCGTTGGGACAGGGGGATATTATGGCTACACCTTC.

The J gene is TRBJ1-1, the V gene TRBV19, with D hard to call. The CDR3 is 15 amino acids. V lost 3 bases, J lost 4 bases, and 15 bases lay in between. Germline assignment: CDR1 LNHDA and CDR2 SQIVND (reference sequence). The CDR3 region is CASSMEEFDGTEAFF. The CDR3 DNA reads TGTGCCAGTAGTATGGAGGAGTTTGATGGCACTGAAGCTTTCTTT.

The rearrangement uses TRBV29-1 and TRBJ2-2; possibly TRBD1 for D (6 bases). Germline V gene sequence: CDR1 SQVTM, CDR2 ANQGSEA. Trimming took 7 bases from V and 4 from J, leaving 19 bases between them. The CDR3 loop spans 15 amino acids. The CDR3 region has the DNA TGCAGCGCCGGGACATACGCGACGGTCACCGGGGAGCTGTTTTTT. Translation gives CSAGTYATVTGELFF.

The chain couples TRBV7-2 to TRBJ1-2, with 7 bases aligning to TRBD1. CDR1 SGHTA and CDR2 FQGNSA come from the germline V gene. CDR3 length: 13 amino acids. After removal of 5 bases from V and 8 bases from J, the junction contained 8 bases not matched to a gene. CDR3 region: CASSPTQGLGYTF. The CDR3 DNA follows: TGTGCCAGCAGCCCAACACAGGGGCTGGGCTACACCTTC.

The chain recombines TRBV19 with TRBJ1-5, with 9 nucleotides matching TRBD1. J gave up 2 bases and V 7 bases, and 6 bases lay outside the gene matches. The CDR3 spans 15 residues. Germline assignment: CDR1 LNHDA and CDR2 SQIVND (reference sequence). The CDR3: CASNAGQGRNQPQHF. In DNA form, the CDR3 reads TGTGCCAGTAACGCGGGACAGGGACGCAATCAGCCCCAGCATTTT.

The CDR3, as DNA: TGTGCCAGCAGCCAAGAGGCTAGCGGGAGAACCGGGGAGCTGTTTTTT. It is translated as CASSQEASGRTGELFF. J is TRBJ2-2 and V is TRBV4-2; 10 bases fit TRBD2. V was pared by 0 bases and J by 5 bases, with 3 bases of the junction left unmatched. The CDR3 is 16 amino acids. Germline V gene data show CDR1 as LGHNA and CDR2 as YNFKEQ.

The CDR3 nucleotides read TGCGCCAGCAGCGCCGGGACTAGCACAGATACGCAGTATTTT. Protein sequence: CASSAGTSTDTQYF. This sequence joins TRBV5-1 and TRBJ2-3, with D possibly matching TRBD2 (6 bases). Germline V gene lookup returns CDR1 SGHRS and CDR2 YFSETQ. V lost 4 bases to trimming and J lost 0 bases, with 9 bases between them. This CDR3 has 14 amino acids.

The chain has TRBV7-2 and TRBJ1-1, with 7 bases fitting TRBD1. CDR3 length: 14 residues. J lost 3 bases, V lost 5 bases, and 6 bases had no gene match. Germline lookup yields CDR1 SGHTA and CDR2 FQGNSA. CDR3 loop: CASSPDRQHTEAFF. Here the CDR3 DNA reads TGTGCCAGCAGCCCGGACAGGCAGCACACTGAAGCTTTCTTT.

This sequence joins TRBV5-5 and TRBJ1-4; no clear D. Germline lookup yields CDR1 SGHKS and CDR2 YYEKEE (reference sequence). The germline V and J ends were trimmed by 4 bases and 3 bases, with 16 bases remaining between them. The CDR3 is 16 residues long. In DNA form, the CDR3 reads TGTGCCAGCAGCCTCCCGGACCCCTCGGCTAATGAAAAACTGTTTTTT. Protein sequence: CASSLPDPSANEKLFF.

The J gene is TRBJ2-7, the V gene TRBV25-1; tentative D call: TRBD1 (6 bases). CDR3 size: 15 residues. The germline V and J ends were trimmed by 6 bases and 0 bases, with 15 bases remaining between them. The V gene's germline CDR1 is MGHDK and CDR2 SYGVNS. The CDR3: CASRPDRSYSYEQYF. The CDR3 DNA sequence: TGTGCCAGCAGACCCGACAGGTCCTACTCCTACGAGCAGTACTTC.

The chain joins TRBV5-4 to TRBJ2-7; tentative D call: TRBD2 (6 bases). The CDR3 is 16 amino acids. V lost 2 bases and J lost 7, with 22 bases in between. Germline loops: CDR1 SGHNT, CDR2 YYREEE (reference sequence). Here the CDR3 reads CASSFGGATSFGEQYF. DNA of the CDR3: TGTGCCAGCAGCTTCGGAGGGGCCACTTCTTTTGGGGAGCAGTACTTC.

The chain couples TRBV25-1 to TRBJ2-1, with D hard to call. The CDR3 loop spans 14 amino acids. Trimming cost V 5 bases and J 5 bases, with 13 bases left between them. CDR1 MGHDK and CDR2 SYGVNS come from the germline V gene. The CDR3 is CASSRFRVDNEQFF. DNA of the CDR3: TGTGCCAGCAGTCGGTTCCGCGTAGACAATGAGCAGTTCTTC.

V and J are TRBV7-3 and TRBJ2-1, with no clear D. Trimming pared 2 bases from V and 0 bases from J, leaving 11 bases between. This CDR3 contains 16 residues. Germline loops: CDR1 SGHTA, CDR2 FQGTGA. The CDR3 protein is CASSLGPDLSYNEQFF. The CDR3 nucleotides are TGTGCCAGCAGCTTAGGACCTGACCTCTCCTACAATGAGCAGTTCTTC.

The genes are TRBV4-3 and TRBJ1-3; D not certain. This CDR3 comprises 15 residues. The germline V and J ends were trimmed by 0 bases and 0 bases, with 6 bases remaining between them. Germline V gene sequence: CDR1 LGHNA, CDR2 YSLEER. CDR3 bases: TGCGCCAGCAGCCAAGATAACTTCTCTGGAAACACCATATATTTT. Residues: CASSQDNFSGNTIYF.

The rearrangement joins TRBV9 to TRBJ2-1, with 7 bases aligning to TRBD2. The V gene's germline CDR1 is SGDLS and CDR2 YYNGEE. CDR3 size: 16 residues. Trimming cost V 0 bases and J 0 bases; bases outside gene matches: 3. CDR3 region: CASSVAGTTSYNEQFF. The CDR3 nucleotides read TGTGCCAGCAGCGTAGCGGGGACTACCTCCTACAATGAGCAGTTCTTC.

As DNA, the CDR3 is TGTGCCAGCAGCCCCGGGACTAGAAAGACCTACGAGCAGTACTTC. Translation gives CASSPGTRKTYEQYF. The chain is built from TRBV6-5 and TRBJ2-7, with 8 bases lining up with TRBD2. J lost 2 bases, V lost 6 bases, and 9 bases had no gene match. The CDR3 has 15 residues. Germline CDR1 is MNHEY and CDR2 is SVGAGI.

The CDR3 DNA follows: TGTGCCAGCAGCTTGTTGAATCTAGCGGGAGTGTACGAGCAGTACTTC. It is translated as CASSLLNLAGVYEQYF. The gene calls are TRBV5-6 and TRBJ2-7; 10 nucleotides line up with TRBD2. The germline gives CDR1 SGHDT, CDR2 YYEEEE. The CDR3 is 16 amino acids. V was pared by 1 base and J by 4 bases, with 8 bases of the junction left unmatched.

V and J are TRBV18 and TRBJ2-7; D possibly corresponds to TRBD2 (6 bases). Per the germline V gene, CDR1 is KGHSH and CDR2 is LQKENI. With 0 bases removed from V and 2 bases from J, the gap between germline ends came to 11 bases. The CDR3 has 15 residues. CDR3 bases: TGTGCCAGCTCACCACCGTCGCGGGGACCCTACGAGCAGTACTTC. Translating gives CASSPPSRGPYEQYF.

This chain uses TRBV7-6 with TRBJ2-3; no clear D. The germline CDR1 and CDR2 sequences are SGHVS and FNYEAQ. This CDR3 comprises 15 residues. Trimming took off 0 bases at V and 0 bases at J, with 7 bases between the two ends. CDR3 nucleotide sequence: TGTGCCAGCAGCTTAGCAGGCCTAAGCACAGATACGCAGTATTTT. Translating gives CASSLAGLSTDTQYF.

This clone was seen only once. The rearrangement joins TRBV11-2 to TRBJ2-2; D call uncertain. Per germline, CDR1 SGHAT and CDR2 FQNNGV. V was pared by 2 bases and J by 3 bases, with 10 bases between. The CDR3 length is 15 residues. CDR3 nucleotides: TGTGCCAGCAGCTTAATGGGATCATACACCGGGGAGCTGTTTTTT. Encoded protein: CASSLMGSYTGELFF.

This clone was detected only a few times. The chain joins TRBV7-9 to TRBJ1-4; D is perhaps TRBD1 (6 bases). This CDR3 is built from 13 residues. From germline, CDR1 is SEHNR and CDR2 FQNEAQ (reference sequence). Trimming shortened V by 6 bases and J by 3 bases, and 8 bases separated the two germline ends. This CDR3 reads CASSRTANEKLFF. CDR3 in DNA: TGTGCCAGCAGTAGGACAGCTAATGAAAAACTGTTTTTT.

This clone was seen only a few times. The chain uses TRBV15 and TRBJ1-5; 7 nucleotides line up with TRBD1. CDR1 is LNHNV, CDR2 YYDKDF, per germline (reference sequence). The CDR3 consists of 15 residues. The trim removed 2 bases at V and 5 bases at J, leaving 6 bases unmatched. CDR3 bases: TGTGCCACCAGCAGAAGGACAGGCAATGATCAGCCCCAGCATTTT. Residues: CATSRRTGNDQPQHF. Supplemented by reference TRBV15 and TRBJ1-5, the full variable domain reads DAMVIQNPRYQVTQFGKPVTLSCSQTLNHNVMYWYQQKSSQAPKLLFHYYDKDFNNEADTPDNFQSRRPNTSFCFLDIRSPGLGDTAMYLCATSRRTGNDQPQHFGDGTRLSIL.

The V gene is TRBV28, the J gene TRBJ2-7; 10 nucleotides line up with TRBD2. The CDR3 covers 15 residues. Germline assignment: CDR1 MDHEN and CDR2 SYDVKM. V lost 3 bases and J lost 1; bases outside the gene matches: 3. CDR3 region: CASSFSSGGSYEQYF. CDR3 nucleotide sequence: TGTGCCAGCAGTTTTTCTAGCGGGGGATCCTACGAGCAGTACTTC.

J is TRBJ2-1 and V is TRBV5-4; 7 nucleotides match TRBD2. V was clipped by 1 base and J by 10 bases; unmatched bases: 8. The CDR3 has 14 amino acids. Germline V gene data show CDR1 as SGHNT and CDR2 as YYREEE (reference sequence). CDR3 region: CASSLSGVEAEQFF. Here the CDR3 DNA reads TGTGCCAGCAGCTTGAGCGGGGTGGAGGCGGAGCAGTTCTTC.

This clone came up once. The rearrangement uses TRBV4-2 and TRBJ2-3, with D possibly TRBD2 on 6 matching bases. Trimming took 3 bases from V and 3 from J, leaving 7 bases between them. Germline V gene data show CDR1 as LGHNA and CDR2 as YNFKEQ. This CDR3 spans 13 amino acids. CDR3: CASSQAGTDTQYF. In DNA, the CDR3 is TGTGCCAGCAGCCAGGCGGGGACAGATACGCAGTATTTT.

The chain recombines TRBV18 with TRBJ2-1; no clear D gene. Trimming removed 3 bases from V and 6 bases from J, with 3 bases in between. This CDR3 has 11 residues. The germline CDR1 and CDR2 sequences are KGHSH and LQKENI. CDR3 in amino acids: CASSPANEQFF. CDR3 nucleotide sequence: TGTGCCAGCTCACCGGCCAATGAGCAGTTCTTC.

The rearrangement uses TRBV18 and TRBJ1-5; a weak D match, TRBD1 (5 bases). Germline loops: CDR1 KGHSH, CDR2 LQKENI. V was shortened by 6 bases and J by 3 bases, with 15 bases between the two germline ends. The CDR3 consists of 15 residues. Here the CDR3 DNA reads TGTGCCAGCTCCTTTGACAGAGGTATCAATCAGCCCCAGCATTTT. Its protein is CASSFDRGINQPQHF.